These 32 T cell receptor beta chains share one sample of origin, sequenced in a study of molecular identifiers for immune sequencing clone quantification. TCRdb itself ran the PCR reads through MiXCR, one entry per CDR3 protein. The sample includes a few hundred thousand distinct CDR3 sequences, roughly 24% of them seen just once. The sample taken for sequencing was naive CD8+ T cells from blood, with Jurkat cell RNA spiked in. Subset of the sample: FACS-sorted CD8+CD4-CCR7+CD45RA+ naive T cells. The receptor set was obtained from a human donor in good health. Some libraries in this study had Jurkat cell RNA spiked in.

A note on this clonotype: Just one base apart from a much larger clone, this may be a read error. This chain joins TRBV5-3 and TRBJ2-1, with 12 bases lining up with TRBD2. Being an ORF, TRBV5-3 has a function that is uncertain. There are 15 residues in the CDR3. The CDR3 DNA reads as TGTGCCAGCAGCTGGGAGACTAGCGGGGGTAATGAGCAGTTCTTC. Its translation is CASSWETSGGNEQFF.

This clonotype was detected only once. This sequence joins TRBV14 and TRBJ1-2; D is ambiguous. Trimming removed 5 bases from V and 5 bases from J, with 12 bases in between. The CDR3 length is 13 residues. The germline V gene encodes CDR1 SGHDN and CDR2 FVKESK. The DNA of the CDR3 is TGTGCCAGCAGCGGCGGCCCCACTTATGGCTACACCTTC. This sequence encodes CASSGGPTYGYTF.

This clonotype was seen ten or more times. V usage is TRBV28 and J usage is TRBJ1-2; D is unclear. V was trimmed by 5 bases and J by 1 base, leaving 14 bases between them. The CDR3 totals 15 residues. Germline V gene data show CDR1 as MDHEN and CDR2 as SYDVKM. DNA of the CDR3: TGTGCCAGCAGTCCCTCCTACTCTCTTAACTATGGCTACACCTTC. This encodes CASSPSYSLNYGYTF.

About this clonotype: A clone one base away is much larger, so this may be a read error. The chain has TRBV4-3 and TRBJ2-7, with a possible D match to TRBD1 (6 bases). There are 16 residues in the CDR3. Germline-derived CDR1 and CDR2 are LGHNA and YSLEER. In nucleotides, the CDR3 is TGCGCCAGCAGCCAAGCCCTTGGGGGCGGTACCTACGCGCAGTACTTC. It translates to CASSQALGGGTYAQYF.

This rearrangement joins TRBV29-1 to TRBJ2-2; 14 nucleotides align to TRBD2. The CDR3 totals 16 residues. Losses at the gene ends were 3 bases for V and 6 bases for J; bases not matched to a gene: 6. CDR1 is SQVTM and CDR2 is ANQGSEA in the germline V gene. CDR3 sequence reads: CSVEWTSGRWAGELFF. The CDR3 DNA sequence: TGCAGCGTTGAGTGGACTAGCGGGAGGTGGGCCGGGGAGCTGTTTTTT.

This clonotype was detected many times. The chain joins TRBV29-1 to TRBJ2-2, with unresolved D. The germline V and J ends were trimmed by 6 bases and 5 bases, with 10 bases remaining between them. The length of the CDR3 is 12 residues. Germline CDR1 is SQVTM and CDR2 is ANQGSEA. The CDR3 nucleotides read TGCAGCGTATGGGTCGTAACCGGGGAGCTGTTTTTT. It specifies CSVWVVTGELFF.

The gene calls are TRBV20-1 and TRBJ2-7; 9 nucleotides match TRBD1. The V and J ends lost 1 base and 6 bases, in that order; junction bases with no gene match: 10. Germline CDR1 DFQATT, CDR2 SNEGSKA (reference sequence). This CDR3 has 15 residues. In DNA form, the CDR3 reads TGCAGTGCTAGAGCGGCCGGGACAGGGTCTGGCGAGCAGTACTTC. Protein sequence: CSARAAGTGSGEQYF.

Comment on this clonotype: Just one base apart from a much larger clone, this may be a read error. This chain links TRBV6-6 with TRBJ2-7; 8 bases map to TRBD1. Looked up from germline, CDR1 is MNHNY and CDR2 is SVGAGI (reference sequence). This CDR3 comprises 14 residues. The CDR3 protein is CASSGDRIFGEQCF. The CDR3, as DNA: TGTGCCAGCAGTGGGGACAGGATCTTCGGGGAGCAGTGCTTC.

This chain joins TRBV24-1 and TRBJ1-5; TRBD1 aligns across 7 bases. CDR3 length: 11 amino acids. V shed 3 bases and J 16 bases; nucleotides not matched to a gene: 5. CDR1 and CDR2 from the germline V gene are KGHDR and SFDVKD. CDR3 sequence reads: CATSDTGVLHF. The DNA for the CDR3 is TGTGCCACCAGTGATACAGGGGTTCTTCATTTT.

V usage is TRBV7-6 and J usage is TRBJ2-2; 10 bases are shared with TRBD2. The CDR3 has 18 residues. CDR1 SGHVS and CDR2 FNYEAQ come from the germline V gene. The V gene end was trimmed by 1 base and the J gene end by 0 bases; junction bases not matched to a gene: 5. The CDR3 reads CASSLVVAGGPNTGELFF. The CDR3 nucleotides are TGTGCCAGCAGCTTAGTCGTAGCGGGAGGACCGAACACCGGGGAGCTGTTTTTT.

The CDR3 reads CASKRGQSLNQPQYF. CDR3 sequence (DNA): TGCGCCAGCAAAAGGGGACAGAGTCTAAATCAGCCCCAGTATTTT. The chain carries TRBV4-1 and TRBJ1-5, with TRBD1 matching 7 bases. The end of the DNA is better explained by TRBJ2-3, so the J call may be wrong. This CDR3 is 15 amino acids long. The germline V gene encodes CDR1 MGHRA and CDR2 YSYEKL.

A few counts support this clonotype. The J gene is TRBJ2-7, the V gene TRBV28; D not certain. V was trimmed by 5 bases and J by 7 bases, leaving 18 bases between them. This CDR3 is 14 amino acids long. The germline V gene encodes CDR1 MDHEN and CDR2 SYDVKM. This CDR3 is CASSPRTPLDEQYF. CDR3 DNA: TGTGCCAGCAGTCCTCGGACCCCGCTTGATGAGCAGTACTTC.

On this clonotype: The junction shows a germline mismatch at one end, possibly a read error. This chain connects TRBV7-7 to TRBJ2-7, with TRBD2 identical over 7 bases. Germline CDR1 and CDR2: SSHAT and FNYEAQ (reference sequence). CDR3 length: 14 residues. Here the CDR3 DNA reads TGTGCTAGCAGCGCCCTAGCGGCCCCCTACGAGCAGTACTTC. It is translated as CASSALAAPYEQYF.

In its sample, this clonotype was seen many times. The chain recombines TRBV29-1 with TRBJ1-1; D is unclear. The ends were cut back, 4 bases at V and 1 base at J, with 10 bases in the middle. This CDR3 contains 13 residues. The V gene's germline CDR1 is SQVTM and CDR2 ANQGSEA. The CDR3 here is CSVVLTENTEAFF. DNA for the CDR3: TGCAGCGTTGTCTTAACAGAGAACACTGAAGCTTTCTTT.

The gene calls are TRBV9 and TRBJ1-3, with D possibly TRBD1 on 5 matching bases. V shed 4 bases and J shed 0 bases, with 14 bases lying between them. The V gene's germline CDR1 is SGDLS and CDR2 YYNGEE. CDR3 length equals 16 residues. The CDR3 protein is CASSPLDTYSGNTIYF. The CDR3 nucleotides are TGTGCCAGCAGCCCCCTGGACACGTACTCTGGAAACACCATATATTTT. Together with reference TRBV9 and TRBJ1-3, the CDR3 gives the full variable domain: DSGVTQTPKHLITATGQRVTLRCSPRSGDLSVYWYQQSLDQGLQFLIQYYNGEERAKGNILERFSAQQFPDLHSELNLSSLELGDSALYFCASSPLDTYSGNTIYFGEGSWLTVV.

This clonotype came up a few times. The chain recombines TRBV4-3 with TRBJ2-7; D gene uncertain. Looked up from germline, CDR1 is LGHNA and CDR2 is YSLEER. Trimming removed 0 bases at V and 6 bases at J, with 15 bases between. The CDR3 is 15 amino acids. The CDR3 is CASSQDQTLLFEQYF. In DNA form, the CDR3 reads TGCGCCAGCAGCCAAGATCAGACATTACTTTTCGAGCAGTACTTC.

The V and J genes are TRBV20-1 and TRBJ2-1, with 7 bases fitting TRBD2. There are 15 residues in the CDR3. The germline V gene has CDR1 DFQATT and CDR2 SNEGSKA (reference sequence). V trimming: 3 bases; J trimming: 7 bases; junction bases outside the gene matches: 12. CDR3 DNA sequence: TGCAGTGCTAGTCCCCTACTAGCGACGTTTAATGAGCAGTTCTTC. It specifies CSASPLLATFNEQFF.

Concerning this clonotype itself: A much larger clone lies a single base off, so this may be a read error. The chain links TRBV7-9 to TRBJ1-4; no reliable D call. Germline-derived CDR1 and CDR2 are SEHNR and FQNEAQ (reference sequence). V was shortened by 4 bases and J by 7 bases, with 16 bases between the two germline ends. This CDR3 is built from 15 residues. The CDR3 is CASSSPGPDGEKLFF. Here the CDR3 DNA reads TGTGCCAGCAGCTCGCCGGGCCCTGACGGTGAAAAACTGTTTTTT.

This clonotype appeared a few times. V and J are TRBV27 and TRBJ1-4, with 10 bases lining up with TRBD1. Germline V gene lookup returns CDR1 MNHEY and CDR2 SMNVEV (reference sequence). Unmatched junction bases numbered 7, after V lost 4 bases and J lost 8 bases. There are 15 residues in the CDR3. Here the CDR3 reads CASSSPGQGSEKLFF. The CDR3 DNA follows: TGTGCCAGCAGTTCACCGGGACAGGGGAGCGAAAAACTGTTTTTT.

Notes on this clonotype: This may be a read error: a much more frequent sequence differs by one nucleotide. The gene calls are TRBV29-1 and TRBJ1-1; D is perhaps TRBD1 (6 bases). Germline lookup yields CDR1 SQVTM and CDR2 ANQGSEA. CDR3 length equals 14 residues. V lost 3 bases to trimming and J lost 1 base, with 12 bases between them. CDR3 coding DNA: TGCAGCGTTGATTCCCGGACAGAGAACACTGAAGCTTTCTTT. The encoded protein is CSVDSRTENTEAFF.

This clonotype was detected many times. J is TRBJ2-1 and V is TRBV7-9, with D possibly matching TRBD2 (5 bases). Germline values: CDR1 SEHNR, CDR2 FQNEAQ (reference sequence). There are 8 residues in the CDR3. The CDR3 coding sequence is TGTGGGGAGCATGAGCAGTTCTTC. This translates into CGEHEQFF.

This chain links TRBV27 with TRBJ2-3; 11 bases are shared with TRBD1. Unmatched junction bases numbered 13, after V lost 7 bases and J lost 4 bases. The V gene's germline CDR1 is MNHEY and CDR2 SMNVEV (reference sequence). This CDR3 comprises 17 residues. CDR3 protein: CASNDGQGALGADTQYF. The CDR3 DNA reads TGTGCCAGCAATGATGGACAGGGGGCATTAGGGGCAGATACGCAGTATTTT.

This clonotype was found a few times. The chain carries TRBV29-1 and TRBJ2-1, with 8 bases identical to TRBD1. The CDR3 is 13 amino acids. Germline V lookup: CDR1 SQVTM, CDR2 ANQGSEA. Trimming at V came to 4 bases and at J to 7 bases, leaving 6 bases not matched to a gene. CDR3 residues: CSVVHRGRNEQFF. The CDR3 DNA reads as TGCAGCGTTGTCCACAGGGGGAGAAATGAGCAGTTCTTC.

The chain links TRBV7-9 to TRBJ2-7; tentative D call: TRBD1 (7 bases). Germline loops: CDR1 SEHNR, CDR2 FQNEAQ (reference sequence). There are 16 residues in the CDR3. V lost 5 bases, J lost 4 bases, and 21 bases lay in between. CDR3 protein: CASSPRSAGGWYEQYF. CDR3 bases: TGTGCCAGCAGCCCCCGGTCGGCAGGGGGGTGGTACGAGCAGTACTTC.

This clonotype was seen repeatedly, ten times or more. The chain links TRBV28 to TRBJ1-5; maybe TRBD1 (6 bases). Germline V lookup: CDR1 MDHEN, CDR2 SYDVKM. Trimming stripped 6 bases from V and 6 bases from J, with 12 bases between. The CDR3 is made up of 13 amino acids. The CDR3 protein is CASRTGLGQPQHF. CDR3 nucleotides: TGTGCCAGCAGAACAGGGCTAGGTCAGCCCCAGCATTTT. Full variable domain (remainder filled in from reference TRBV28 and TRBJ1-5): DVKVTQSSRYLVKRTGEKVFLECVQDMDHENMFWYRQDPGLGLRLIYFSYDVKMKEKGDIPEGYSVSREKKERFSLILESASTNQTSMYLCASRTGLGQPQHFGDGTRLSIL.

This clonotype was picked up many times. V is TRBV12-3 or TRBV12-4 and J is TRBJ2-5; D is undetermined. The CDR3 loop spans 13 amino acids. V lost 5 bases and J lost 3, with 10 bases in between. CDR3 loop: CASSRYRKETQYF. Here the CDR3 DNA reads TGTGCCAGCAGTCGATATAGAAAAGAGACCCAGTACTTC.

This clonotype was seen a few times. A much more abundant neighbour one base away suggests this may be a read error. The V gene is TRBV12-3 or TRBV12-4, the J gene TRBJ1-1, with a possible D match to TRBD1 (5 bases). This CDR3 is 13 amino acids long. The CDR3 spells CACSRQKNTEAFF. Written as DNA, the CDR3 is TGTGCCTGCAGTAGACAGAAGAACACTGAAGCTTTCTTT.

This clonotype was detected only a few times. The chain links TRBV27 to TRBJ1-5; 9 positions match TRBD1. Germline CDR1 is MNHEY and CDR2 is SMNVEV (reference sequence). The CDR3 consists of 14 residues. The ends lost 7 bases at V and 6 bases at J; junction bases unmatched: 7. In nucleotides, the CDR3 is TGTGCCAGCAAAACCGGGACAGGGTCTCAGCCCCAGCATTTT. This sequence encodes CASKTGTGSQPQHF.

This clonotype was seen many times. V gene TRBV27 combines with J gene TRBJ2-7, with TRBD1 identical over 7 bases. CDR3 length: 16 amino acids. V lost 6 bases to trimming and J lost 2 bases; unmatched junction nucleotides: 13. Germline assignment: CDR1 MNHEY and CDR2 SMNVEV (reference sequence). CDR3 sequence (DNA): TGTGCCAGCAGCCTGACGACCGGGACAGCAACCTACGAGCAGTACTTC. This encodes CASSLTTGTATYEQYF.

This clonotype was recorded at least ten times. J is TRBJ1-5 and V is TRBV21-1; TRBD1 was called by the table and not checked on the DNA. TRBV21-1 is given as a pseudogene. The CDR3 runs 16 residues. CDR3 protein: CASAPRGTGGNQPQHF. CDR3 coding DNA: TGTGCCAGCGCACCTAGGGGGACAGGGGGCAATCAGCCCCAGCATTTT.

The count of this clonotype is one. A read error may explain this, as a much larger clone is one base away. The rearrangement links TRBV12-3 or TRBV12-4 to TRBJ1-5; possible D gene TRBD1, 5 bases. Trimming removed 5 bases at V and 3 bases at J, with 11 bases between. The CDR3 length is 14 residues. The CDR3: CASSPQAYNQPQHF. DNA for the CDR3: TGTGCCAGCAGTCCACAGGCTTACAATCAGCCCCAGCATTTT.

This clonotype was found a few times. The genes are TRBV28 and TRBJ2-1; D is perhaps TRBD2 (5 bases). CDR3 length equals 14 residues. With 5 bases removed from V and 7 bases from J, the gap between germline ends came to 15 bases. CDR1 MDHEN and CDR2 SYDVKM come from the germline V gene. CDR3 sequence (DNA): TGTGCCAGCAGTCCGCCGGGCCGAGGGAATGAGCAGTTCTTC. This sequence encodes CASSPPGRGNEQFF.